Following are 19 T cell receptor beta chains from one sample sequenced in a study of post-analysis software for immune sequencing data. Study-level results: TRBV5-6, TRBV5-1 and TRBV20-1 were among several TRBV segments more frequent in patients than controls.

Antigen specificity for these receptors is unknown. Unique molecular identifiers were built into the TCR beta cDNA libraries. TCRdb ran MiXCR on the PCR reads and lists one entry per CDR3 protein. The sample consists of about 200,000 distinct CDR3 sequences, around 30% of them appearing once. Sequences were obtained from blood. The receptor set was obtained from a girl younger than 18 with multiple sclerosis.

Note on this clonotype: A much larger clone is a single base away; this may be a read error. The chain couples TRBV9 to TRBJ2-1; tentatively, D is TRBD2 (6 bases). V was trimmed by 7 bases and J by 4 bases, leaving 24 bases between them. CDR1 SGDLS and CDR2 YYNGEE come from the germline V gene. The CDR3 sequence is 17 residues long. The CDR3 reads CASSRRTPSEGYNEQFF. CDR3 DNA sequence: TGTGCCAGCTCCCGGAGGACCCCTAGCGAGGGGTACAATGAGCAGTTCTTC.

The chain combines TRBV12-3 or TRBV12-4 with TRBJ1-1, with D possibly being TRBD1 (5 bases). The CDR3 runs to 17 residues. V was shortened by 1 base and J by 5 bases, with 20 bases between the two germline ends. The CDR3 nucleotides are TGTGCCAGCAGTTTAGGTGGGGGTTTTTCTTTGGGAACTGAAGCTTTCTTT. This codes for CASSLGGGFSLGTEAFF.

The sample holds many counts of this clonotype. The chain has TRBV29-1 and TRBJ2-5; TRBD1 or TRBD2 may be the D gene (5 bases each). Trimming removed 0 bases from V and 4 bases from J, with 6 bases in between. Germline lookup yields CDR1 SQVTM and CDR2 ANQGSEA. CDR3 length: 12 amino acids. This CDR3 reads CSVEDGGETQYF. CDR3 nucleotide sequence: TGCAGCGTTGAAGATGGGGGAGAGACCCAGTACTTC. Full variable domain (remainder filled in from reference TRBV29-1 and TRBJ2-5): SAVISQKPSRDICQRGTSLTIQCQVDSQVTMMFWYRQQPGQSLTLIATANQGSEATYESGFVIDKFPISRPNLTFSTLTVSNMSPEDSSIYLCSVEDGGETQYFGPGTRLLVL.

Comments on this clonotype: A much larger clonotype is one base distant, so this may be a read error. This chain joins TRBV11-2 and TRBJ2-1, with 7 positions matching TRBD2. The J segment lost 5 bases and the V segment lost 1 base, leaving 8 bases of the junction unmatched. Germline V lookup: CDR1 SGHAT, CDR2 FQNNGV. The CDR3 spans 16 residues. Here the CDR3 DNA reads TGTGCCAGCAGCTTAGGTCCCGACGGGAGGAACAATGAGCAGTTCTTC. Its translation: CASSLGPDGRNNEQFF.

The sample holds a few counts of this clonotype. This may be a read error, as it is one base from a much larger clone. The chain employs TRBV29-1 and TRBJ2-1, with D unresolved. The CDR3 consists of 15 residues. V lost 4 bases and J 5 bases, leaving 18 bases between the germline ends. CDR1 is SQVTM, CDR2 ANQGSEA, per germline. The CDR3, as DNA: TGCAGCGTTGGGGCTGGGCTTGGGGTGGACAATGAGCAGTTCTTC. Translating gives CSVGAGLGVDNEQFF.

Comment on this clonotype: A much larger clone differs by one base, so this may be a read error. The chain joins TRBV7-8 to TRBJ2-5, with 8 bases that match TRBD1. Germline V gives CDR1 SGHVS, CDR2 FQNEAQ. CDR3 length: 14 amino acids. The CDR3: CASTPGGSQDTQYF. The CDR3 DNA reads TGTGCCAGCACTCCAGGGGGCAGCCAAGATACCCAGTACTTC.

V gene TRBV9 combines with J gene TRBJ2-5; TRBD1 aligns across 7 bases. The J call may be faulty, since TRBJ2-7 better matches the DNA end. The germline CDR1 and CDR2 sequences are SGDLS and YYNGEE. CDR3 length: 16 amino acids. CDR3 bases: TGTGCCAGCAGCGTAACGATAACAGGGGAGAGCCACGAGCAGTACTTC. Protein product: CASSVTITGESHEQYF.

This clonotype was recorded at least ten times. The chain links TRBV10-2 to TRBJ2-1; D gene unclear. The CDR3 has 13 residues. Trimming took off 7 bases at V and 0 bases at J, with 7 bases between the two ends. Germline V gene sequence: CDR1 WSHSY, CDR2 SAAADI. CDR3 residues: CASKLDSYNEQFF. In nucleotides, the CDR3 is TGCGCCAGCAAGCTTGACTCCTACAATGAGCAGTTCTTC.

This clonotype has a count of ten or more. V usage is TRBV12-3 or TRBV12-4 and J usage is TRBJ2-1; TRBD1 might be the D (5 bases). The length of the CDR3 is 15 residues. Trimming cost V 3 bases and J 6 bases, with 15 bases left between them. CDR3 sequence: CASSFVREGANEQFF. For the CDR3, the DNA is TGTGCCAGCAGTTTCGTTAGGGAAGGGGCCAATGAGCAGTTCTTC.

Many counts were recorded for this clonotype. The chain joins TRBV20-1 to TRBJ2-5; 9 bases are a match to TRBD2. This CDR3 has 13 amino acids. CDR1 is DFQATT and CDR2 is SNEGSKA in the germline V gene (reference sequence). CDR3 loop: CSRGAGGIETQYF. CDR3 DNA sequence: TGCAGCCGAGGAGCGGGGGGCATAGAGACCCAGTACTTC.

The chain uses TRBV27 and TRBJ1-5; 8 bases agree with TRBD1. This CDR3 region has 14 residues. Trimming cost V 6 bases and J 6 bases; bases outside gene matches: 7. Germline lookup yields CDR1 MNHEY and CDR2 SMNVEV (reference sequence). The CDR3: CASRSQGVGQPQHF. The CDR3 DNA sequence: TGTGCCAGCAGATCACAGGGGGTTGGTCAGCCCCAGCATTTT.

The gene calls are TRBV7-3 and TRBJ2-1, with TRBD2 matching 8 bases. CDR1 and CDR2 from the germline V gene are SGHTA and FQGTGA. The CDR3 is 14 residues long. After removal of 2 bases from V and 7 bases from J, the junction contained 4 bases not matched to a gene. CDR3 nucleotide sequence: TGTGCCAGCAGCTTAGCGGGGGGAACGAATGAGCAGTTCTTC. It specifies CASSLAGGTNEQFF.

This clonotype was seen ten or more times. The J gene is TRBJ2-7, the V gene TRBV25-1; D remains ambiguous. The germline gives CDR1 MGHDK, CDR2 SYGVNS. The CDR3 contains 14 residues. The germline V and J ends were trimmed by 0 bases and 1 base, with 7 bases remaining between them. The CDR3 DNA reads TGTGCCAGCAGTGAATACAGCAGGTCCTACGAGCAGTACTTC. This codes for CASSEYSRSYEQYF.

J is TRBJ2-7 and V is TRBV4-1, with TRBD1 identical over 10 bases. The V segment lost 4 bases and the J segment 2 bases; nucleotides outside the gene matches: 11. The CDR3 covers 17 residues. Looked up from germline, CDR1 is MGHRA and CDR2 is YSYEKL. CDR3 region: CASSPPDRGFAPYEQYF. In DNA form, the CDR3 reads TGCGCCAGCAGCCCTCCGGACAGGGGGTTTGCCCCCTACGAGCAGTACTTC.

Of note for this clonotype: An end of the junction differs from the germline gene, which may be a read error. The DNA of the CDR3 is TGCAGCGTTGAAGACGGTAGGAAAAACGCCGGGGAGCGGTTTTTT. It yields the protein CSVEDGRKNAGERFF. The V call is TRBV29-1, the J call TRBJ2-2; D is possibly TRBD2 (5 bases). Looked up from germline, CDR1 is SQVTM and CDR2 is ANQGSEA. The CDR3 extends over 15 amino acids.

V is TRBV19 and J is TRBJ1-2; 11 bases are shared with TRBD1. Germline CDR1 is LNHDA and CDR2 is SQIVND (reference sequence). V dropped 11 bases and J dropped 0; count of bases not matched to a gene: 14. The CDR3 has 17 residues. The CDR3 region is CASSGRGQGEANYGYTF. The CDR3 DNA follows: TGTGCCTCCTCCGGACGGGGACAGGGGGAAGCTAACTATGGCTACACCTTC. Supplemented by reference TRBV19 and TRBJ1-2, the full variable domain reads DGGITQSPKYLFRKEGQNVTLSCEQNLNHDAMYWYRQDPGQGLRLIYYSQIVNDFQKGDIAEGYSVSREKKESFPLTVTSAQKNPTAFYLCASSGRGQGEANYGYTFGSGTRLTVV.

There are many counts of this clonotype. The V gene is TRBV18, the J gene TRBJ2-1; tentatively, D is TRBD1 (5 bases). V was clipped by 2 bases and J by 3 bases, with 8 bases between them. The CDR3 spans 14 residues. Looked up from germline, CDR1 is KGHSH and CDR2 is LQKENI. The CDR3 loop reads CASSPSGNYNEQFF. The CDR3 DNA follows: TGTGCCAGCTCACCATCAGGGAACTACAATGAGCAGTTCTTC. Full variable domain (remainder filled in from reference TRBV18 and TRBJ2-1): NAGVMQNPRHLVRRRGQEARLRCSPMKGHSHVYWYRQLPEEGLKFMVYLQKENIIDESGMPKERFSAEFPKEGPSILRIQQVVRGDSAAYFCASSPSGNYNEQFFGPGTRLTVL.

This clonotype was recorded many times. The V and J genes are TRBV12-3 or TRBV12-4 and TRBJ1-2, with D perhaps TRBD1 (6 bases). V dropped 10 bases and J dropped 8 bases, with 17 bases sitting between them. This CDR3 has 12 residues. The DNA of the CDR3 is TGTGCCACCTCGGACAGTCCCGGAGGCTACACCTTC. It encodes CATSDSPGGYTF.

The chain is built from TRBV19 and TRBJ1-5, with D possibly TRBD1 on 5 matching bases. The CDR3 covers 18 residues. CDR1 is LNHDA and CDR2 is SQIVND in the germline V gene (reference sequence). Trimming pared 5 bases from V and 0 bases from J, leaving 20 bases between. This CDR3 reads CASSRAGRGPYSNQPQHF. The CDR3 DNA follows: TGTGCCAGTAGTCGGGCAGGGAGAGGGCCTTATAGCAATCAGCCCCAGCATTTT.